A single sample gave rise to the 15 T cell receptor beta chains below, sequenced in a study of CD8+CD57+ T cells in acquired aplastic anemia listed by TCRdb under 2018. The listed sequencing device is Illumina HiSeq 2000. TCR beta VDJ combination and CDR3 sequence profiling used genomic DNA as the template. TCRdb reworked the public reads: Q25 trimming with fastp, MiXCR clone assembly, productive beta chains retained. A single entry per CDR3 protein holds the most common genes and DNA from its merged rows. The sample data list around 180,000 distinct CDR3 sequences, and roughly 63% of these were observed just once. Of the sample, about 50% is held by the ten largest clones. The sequencing sample was made of sorted CD4+, CD8+, or CD8+CD57+ T cells (not recorded which) from PBMCs. Source of these receptors: a human donor in good health.

This clonotype was recorded many times. The CDR3 protein is CASSYSVSGQETQYF. DNA for the CDR3: TGTGCCAGCAGTTACTCAGTTTCCGGGCAAGAGACCCAGTACTTC. V and J are TRBV6-5 and TRBJ2-5; D not certain. The germline V and J ends were trimmed by 0 bases and 2 bases, with 10 bases remaining between them. The CDR3 runs to 15 residues. Germline CDR1 reads MNHEY; CDR2 reads SVGAGI.

J is TRBJ2-5 and V is TRBV5-1, with D unclear. This CDR3 region has 12 residues. In germline, CDR1 is SGHRS, CDR2 YFSETQ. Between the trimmed V and J ends, which lost 5 bases and 5 bases, there was a span of 10 bases. Written as DNA, the CDR3 is TGCGCCAGCAGTATACAACGGGAGACCCAGTACTTC. Its translation: CASSIQRETQYF.

The CDR3 region is CASSQMSTDTQYF. DNA for the CDR3: TGTGCCAGCAGCCAGATGAGCACAGATACGCAGTATTTT. The V and J genes are TRBV7-2 and TRBJ2-3, with D unclear. The CDR3 loop spans 13 amino acids. The V end was cut by 5 bases, the J end by 0 bases, with 6 bases between. Per the germline V gene, CDR1 is SGHTA and CDR2 is FQGNSA.

V usage is TRBV19 and J usage is TRBJ2-7; unclear D gene. Germline assignment: CDR1 LNHDA and CDR2 SQIVND (reference sequence). This CDR3 spans 15 amino acids. V lost 3 bases to trimming and J lost 6 bases, with 18 bases between them. CDR3 loop: CASSIRYRPPTEQYF. CDR3 bases: TGTGCCAGTAGTATTCGTTACAGACCCCCCACCGAGCAGTACTTC.

This chain joins TRBV20-1 and TRBJ2-5; D unclear. This CDR3 comprises 13 residues. The V and J ends lost 6 bases and 5 bases respectively, with 16 bases between them. Germline V gene data show CDR1 as DFQATT and CDR2 as SNEGSKA (reference sequence). The CDR3 nucleotides read TGCAGTGCCAAATCCCGGGTCAGGGAGACCCAGTACTTC. It codes for CSAKSRVRETQYF.

This clonotype was seen many times. This rearrangement joins TRBV11-2 to TRBJ2-2; D not resolved. V was shortened by 0 bases and J by 11 bases, with 10 bases between the two germline ends. The length of the CDR3 is 13 residues. The germline V gene encodes CDR1 SGHAT and CDR2 FQNNGV. CDR3 nucleotide sequence: TGTGCCAGCAGCTTAGACCTCTGGCCCGAGCTGTTTTTT. Translating it yields CASSLDLWPELFF.

Concerning this clonotype itself: A read error may account for a junction end that differs from germline. This chain joins TRBV7-3 and TRBJ1-2; 8 bases match TRBD1. This CDR3 spans 17 amino acids. Germline V gene lookup returns CDR1 SGHTA and CDR2 FQGTGA. CDR3 in amino acids: CASSLGDRLSTNYGYTF. The CDR3 region has the DNA TGCGCCAGCAGCTTGGGGGACAGGCTGTCTACTAACTATGGCTACACCTTC.

The chain links TRBV12-3 or TRBV12-4 to TRBJ1-1; D call uncertain. The CDR3 runs to 14 residues. Trimming removed 6 bases at V and 10 bases at J, with 21 bases between. The CDR3 nucleotides are TGTGCCAGCAGCGGAGCGGGAAGAACCATGAGAGCTTTCTTT. Amino acid sequence: CASSGAGRTMRAFF.

This clonotype showed up just once. The genes are TRBV19 and TRBJ2-7; D could derive from TRBD1 or TRBD2 (6 bases each). The CDR3 consists of 11 residues. V lost 9 bases and J 12 bases, leaving 18 bases between the germline ends. Looked up from germline, CDR1 is LNHDA and CDR2 is SQIVND (reference sequence). This CDR3 reads CASSQGGTTYF. The CDR3 nucleotides read TGTGCCAGCAGCCAAGGGGGGACGACGTACTTC.

At least ten counts were recorded for this clonotype. The chain links TRBV4-1 to TRBJ1-1; D is uncertain. The CDR3 runs to 15 residues. Trimming took 1 base from V and 3 from J, leaving 12 bases between them. Germline CDR1 reads MGHRA; CDR2 reads YSYEKL. CDR3 coding DNA: TGCGCCAGCAGCCAAGTACAATTTGGATACACTGAAGCTTTCTTT. Encoded protein: CASSQVQFGYTEAFF.

This clonotype was observed at least ten times. The rearrangement links TRBV5-6 to TRBJ2-7; 9 bases agree with TRBD1. The germline V gene has CDR1 SGHDT and CDR2 YYEEEE. V lost 2 bases, J lost 4 bases, and 13 bases stayed unmatched. The length of the CDR3 is 17 residues. The CDR3 loop reads CASSFTGGDSGWYEQYF. Here the CDR3 DNA reads TGTGCCAGCAGCTTTACAGGGGGCGACTCCGGATGGTACGAGCAGTACTTC.

In regard to this clonotype: This may be a read error: a much more frequent sequence differs by one nucleotide. V is TRBV12-5 and J is TRBJ2-5; perhaps TRBD1 as D (6 bases). This CDR3 has 15 residues. From germline, CDR1 is LGHNT and CDR2 FRNRAP. The CDR3 here is CASSSAAGELGTQYF. The CDR3 nucleotides are TGTGCCAGCAGTTCGGCGGCAGGGGAGTTGGGGACCCAGTACTTC.

The chain links TRBV11-2 to TRBJ1-3, with D possibly matching TRBD1 (5 bases). The CDR3 covers 15 residues. V dropped 5 bases and J dropped 0 bases, with 11 bases sitting between them. Germline V gene data show CDR1 as SGHAT and CDR2 as FQNNGV. The CDR3 spells CASSPGTGSGNTIYF. CDR3 DNA: TGTGCCAGCAGCCCCGGAACAGGCTCTGGAAACACCATATATTTT. Looking up the rest from reference TRBV11-2 and TRBJ1-3 gives the full variable domain: EAGVAQSPRYKIIEKRQSVAFWCNPISGHATLYWYQQILGQGPKLLIQFQNNGVVDDSQLPKDRFSAERLKGVDSTLKIQPAKLEDSAVYLCASSPGTGSGNTIYFGEGSWLTVV.

The V call is TRBV6-5, the J call TRBJ2-7; 7 nucleotides match TRBD1. CDR1 is MNHEY, CDR2 SVGAGI, per germline. CDR3 length equals 12 residues. Trimming at V came to 6 bases and at J to 5 bases, leaving 4 bases not matched to a gene. The CDR3 region is CASSVGTDEQYF. The CDR3 coding sequence is TGTGCCAGCAGCGTTGGGACAGACGAGCAGTACTTC.

The chain joins TRBV11-3 to TRBJ1-1; a weak D match, TRBD1 (6 bases). CDR1 SGHNT and CDR2 YENEEA come from the germline V gene. The CDR3 spans 14 residues. Trimming took 5 bases from V and 0 from J, leaving 10 bases between them. Here the CDR3 DNA reads TGTGCCAGCAGCCCACAGGGCGTGAACACTGAAGCTTTCTTT. It codes for CASSPQGVNTEAFF.